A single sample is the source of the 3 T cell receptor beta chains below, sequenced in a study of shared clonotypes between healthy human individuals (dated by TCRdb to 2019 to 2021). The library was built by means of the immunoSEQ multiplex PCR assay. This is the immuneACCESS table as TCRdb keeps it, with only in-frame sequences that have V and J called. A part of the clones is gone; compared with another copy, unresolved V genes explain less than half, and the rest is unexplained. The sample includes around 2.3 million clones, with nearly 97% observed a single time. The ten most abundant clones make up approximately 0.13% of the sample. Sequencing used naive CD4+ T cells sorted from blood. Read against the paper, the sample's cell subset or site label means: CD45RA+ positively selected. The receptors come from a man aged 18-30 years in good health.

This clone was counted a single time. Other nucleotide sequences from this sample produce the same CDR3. The CDR3 sequence is CASSQGNTEAFF. CDR3 coding DNA: TGTGCCAGCAGTCAGGGAAACACTGAAGCTTTCTTT. This chain joins TRBV7-9 and TRBJ1-1, with a possible D match to TRBD1 (5 bases). The V gene lost 6 bases and the J gene lost 2 bases, with 7 bases spanning the gap. The CDR3 loop spans 12 amino acids. Germline V gives CDR1 SEHNR, CDR2 FQNEAQ (reference sequence).

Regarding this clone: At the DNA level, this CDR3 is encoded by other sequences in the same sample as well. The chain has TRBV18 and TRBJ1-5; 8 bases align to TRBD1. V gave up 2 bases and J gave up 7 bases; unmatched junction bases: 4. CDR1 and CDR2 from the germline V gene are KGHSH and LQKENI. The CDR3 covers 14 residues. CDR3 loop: CASSPSGGGQPQHF. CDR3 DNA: TGTGCCAGCTCACCATCAGGGGGCGGCCAGCCCCAGCATTTT.

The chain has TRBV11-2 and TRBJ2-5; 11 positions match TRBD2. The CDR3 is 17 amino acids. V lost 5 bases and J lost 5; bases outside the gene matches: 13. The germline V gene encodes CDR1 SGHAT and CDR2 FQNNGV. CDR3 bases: TGTGCCAGCAGCCCGGCCCTTCTAGCGGGAGGAGGGGAGACCCAGTACTTC. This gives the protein CASSPALLAGGGETQYF. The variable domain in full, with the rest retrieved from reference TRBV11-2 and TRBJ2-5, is EAGVAQSPRYKIIEKRQSVAFWCNPISGHATLYWYQQILGQGPKLLIQFQNNGVVDDSQLPKDRFSAERLKGVDSTLKIQPAKLEDSAVYLCASSPALLAGGGETQYFGPGTRLLVL.